Presented here are 13 T cell receptor beta chains from one specimen sequenced in a study of blood T cell repertoires in COVID-19. The assay was immunoSEQ multiplex PCR, and TCRdb's table has in-frame clones only and misses some. The sample lists hundreds of thousands of clones, 85% to 90% occurring once. Input material: PBMCs or T cells enriched from blood (not recorded which). The receptor source for this set is a woman in her twenties or thirties who had recovered from COVID-19.

The chain recombines TRBV25-1 with TRBJ2-3, with D tentatively TRBD1 (5 bases). This CDR3 has 16 residues. CDR1 and CDR2 (germline): MGHDK, SYGVNS. V was pared by 3 bases and J by 4 bases, with 17 bases between. The DNA of the CDR3 is TGTGCCAGCAGTGATTTGGGGCGGAGTAAGGCAGATACGCAGTATTTT. This encodes CASSDLGRSKADTQYF. The full variable domain, its missing parts supplied by reference TRBV25-1 and TRBJ2-3, is EADIYQTPRYLVIGTGKKITLECSQTMGHDKMYWYQQDPGMELHLIHYSYGVNSTEKGDLSSESTVSRIRTEHFPLTLESARPSHTSQYLCASSDLGRSKADTQYFGPGTRLTVL.

The V call is TRBV18, the J call TRBJ2-3; 9 bases align to TRBD2. Germline CDR1 and CDR2: KGHSH and LQKENI. V dropped 6 bases and J dropped 1; count of bases not matched to a gene: 8. There are 16 residues in the CDR3. The CDR3 protein is CASSPIAGVGTDTQYF. CDR3 nucleotides: TGTGCCAGCTCCCCGATAGCGGGAGTAGGCACAGATACGCAGTATTTT.

CDR3 in DNA: TGTGCCAGCAGCGTAGTCGGGGGGGAAGGGACTGAAGCTTTCTTT. Its protein is CASSVVGGEGTEAFF. The chain joins TRBV9 to TRBJ1-1; D may be TRBD1 (5 bases). This CDR3 region has 15 residues. V dropped 0 bases and J dropped 5 bases, with 14 bases sitting between them. The germline V gene encodes CDR1 SGDLS and CDR2 YYNGEE. Based on the CDR3 plus reference TRBV9 and TRBJ1-1, the full variable domain is DSGVTQTPKHLITATGQRVTLRCSPRSGDLSVYWYQQSLDQGLQFLIQYYNGEERAKGNILERFSAQQFPDLHSELNLSSLELGDSALYFCASSVVGGEGTEAFFGQGTRLTVV.

The gene calls are TRBV2 and TRBJ2-2, with D unresolved. The ends were cut back, 5 bases at V and 3 bases at J, with 4 bases in the middle. The CDR3 is made up of 12 amino acids. Germline CDR1 and CDR2: SNHLY and FYNNEI. The CDR3 DNA sequence: TGTGCCAGCAGTTATTACACCGGGGAGCTGTTTTTT. Its translation is CASSYYTGELFF.

V is TRBV2 and J is TRBJ1-6, with TRBD1 matching over 9 bases. The junction had 7 bases not matched to a gene; V was cut back by 11 bases and J by 5 bases. The CDR3 runs 14 residues. Germline V gives CDR1 SNHLY, CDR2 FYNNEI. The CDR3 loop is CADNRGRHNSPLHF. The CDR3 coding sequence is TGTGCCGACAACAGGGGGCGTCATAATTCACCCCTCCACTTT. Full variable domain (rest looked up from reference TRBV2 and TRBJ1-6): EPEVTQTPSHQVTQMGQEVILRCVPISNHLYFYWYRQILGQKVEFLVSFYNNEISEKSEIFDDQFSVERPDGSNFTLKIRSTKLEDSAMYFCADNRGRHNSPLHFGNGTRLTVT.

The chain is built from TRBV5-8 and TRBJ2-3, with D possibly TRBD2 on 7 matching bases. Trimming shortened V by 0 bases and J by 4 bases, and 18 bases separated the two germline ends. This CDR3 comprises 17 residues. The germline CDR1 and CDR2 sequences are SGHTS and YDEGEE. The CDR3 is CASSLGAGLRGADTQYF. The CDR3 coding sequence is TGTGCCAGCAGCTTGGGAGCGGGGCTCAGGGGTGCAGATACGCAGTATTTT.

The chain employs TRBV13 and TRBJ2-7, with TRBD1 matching 7 bases. Germline V gives CDR1 PRHDT, CDR2 FYEKMQ (reference sequence). CDR3 length equals 18 residues. The junction had 11 bases not matched to a gene; V was cut back by 0 bases and J by 0 bases. The CDR3 nucleotides are TGTGCCAGCAGCTTAGGGGGACAGTTCTCCTTGGTCTCCTACGAGCAGTACTTC. This sequence encodes CASSLGGQFSLVSYEQYF. The entire variable domain, with the rest obtained from reference TRBV13 and TRBJ2-7, is as follows: AAGVIQSPRHLIKEKRETATLKCYPIPRHDTVYWYQQGPGQDPQFLISFYEKMQSDKGSIPDRFSAQQFSDYHSELNMSSLELGDSALYFCASSLGGQFSLVSYEQYFGPGTRLTVT.

The chain uses TRBV3-1 (or the pseudogene TRBV3-2) and TRBJ1-2; tentatively, D is TRBD1 (5 bases). V lost 0 bases, J lost 4 bases, and 9 bases lay in between. Germline V CDR1 and CDR2: LGHDT, YNNKEL (reference sequence). The CDR3 spans 14 residues. CDR3 sequence: CASSQDWTTYGYTF. Written as DNA, the CDR3 is TGTGCCAGCAGCCAAGATTGGACAACCTATGGCTACACCTTC.

The chain has TRBV11-2 and TRBJ1-1; D is perhaps TRBD1 (5 bases). Germline V lookup: CDR1 SGHAT, CDR2 FQNNGV. This CDR3 contains 15 residues. Trimming shortened V by 0 bases and J by 5 bases, and 13 bases separated the two germline ends. Here the CDR3 reads CASSLDGTRATEAFF. The DNA for the CDR3 is TGTGCCAGCAGCTTAGATGGCACCAGGGCTACTGAAGCTTTCTTT.

The chain links TRBV5-1 to TRBJ2-7; the D gene is possibly TRBD2 (5 bases). V lost 1 base, J lost 3 bases, and 8 bases lay in between. From germline, CDR1 is SGHRS and CDR2 YFSETQ. CDR3 length: 13 residues. CDR3 residues: CASSLSGLYEQYF. In DNA, the CDR3 is TGCGCCAGCAGCTTGTCCGGACTCTACGAGCAGTACTTC.

The V call is TRBV19, the J call TRBJ1-5; D unclear. From germline, CDR1 is LNHDA and CDR2 SQIVND (reference sequence). The V gene lost 3 bases and the J gene lost 5 bases, with 8 bases spanning the gap. This CDR3 region has 13 residues. As DNA, the CDR3 is TGTGCCAGTAGTATTGACACCCATCAGCCCCAGCATTTT. This gives the protein CASSIDTHQPQHF. Together with reference TRBV19 and TRBJ1-5, the CDR3 gives the full variable domain: DGGITQSPKYLFRKEGQNVTLSCEQNLNHDAMYWYRQDPGQGLRLIYYSQIVNDFQKGDIAEGYSVSREKKESFPLTVTSAQKNPTAFYLCASSIDTHQPQHFGDGTRLSIL.

The chain uses TRBV19 and TRBJ2-3; 9 bases line up with TRBD1. The CDR3 contains 18 residues. CDR1 is LNHDA and CDR2 is SQIVND in the germline V gene (reference sequence). J gave up 0 bases and V 3 bases, and 10 bases lay outside the gene matches. The CDR3 loop reads CASSILGTGRLSTDTQYF. DNA of the CDR3: TGTGCCAGTAGTATTTTGGGGACAGGGAGACTTAGCACAGATACGCAGTATTTT.

This clone occurred a few times. The chain carries TRBV6-5 and TRBJ2-7; 11 bases are a match to TRBD2. The length of the CDR3 is 14 residues. The trim removed 2 bases at V and 7 bases at J, leaving 4 bases unmatched. In germline, CDR1 is MNHEY, CDR2 SVGAGI. CDR3 sequence: CASSYTSGSGEQYF. For the CDR3, the DNA is TGTGCCAGCAGTTACACTAGCGGGAGCGGGGAGCAGTACTTC.